The rows below give T cell receptor beta chains drawn from one sample of a study of CD8 T cells in ankylosing spondylitis. TCRdb passed the 5' RACE reads through MiXCR, listing each CDR3 protein once. Among 200,000 to 250,000 distinct CDR3 sequences listed, more than 9% were seen once. Material: blood, either unsorted or a sorted T cell fraction (not recorded which). The receptors originated from a male donor with ankylosing spondylitis or in good health (not recorded which). Each CDR3 is given with its conserved first and last residue. A D gene is named only where the DNA matches it firmly. Clone size, where shown, is once, few, many, or a class for clones that have expanded.

abundance: many
d_gene: TRBD1
v_gene: TRBV5-6
j_gene: TRBJ1-5
CDR3nt: TGTGCCAGCAGCTTGAGCGGGACAGGGAATCAGCCCCAGCATTTT
CDR3aa: CASSLSGTGNQPQHF

abundance: few
d_gene: .
v_gene: TRBV5-1
j_gene: TRBJ2-7
CDR3nt: TGCGCCAGCAGCTTGTCACACGGAGGAAACTACGAGCAGTACTTC
CDR3aa: CASSLSHGGNYEQYF

abundance: many
d_gene: .
v_gene: TRBV12-3/TRBV12-4
j_gene: TRBJ1-6
CDR3nt: TGTGCCAGCAGAGGAGATGGGAGTTCACCCCTCCACTTT
CDR3aa: CASRGDGSSPLHF

abundance: many
d_gene: .
v_gene: TRBV7-2
j_gene: TRBJ2-3
CDR3nt: TGTGCCAGCAGCTTAGGGGGGGAGCGAGCAGATACGCAGTATTTT
CDR3aa: CASSLGGERADTQYF

abundance: many
d_gene: TRBD1
v_gene: TRBV7-8
j_gene: TRBJ1-6
CDR3nt: TGTGCCAGCAGCTTACGGACAGGGCGTGATTCACCCCTCCACTTT
CDR3aa: CASSLRTGRDSPLHF

abundance: many
d_gene: .
v_gene: TRBV13
j_gene: TRBJ1-1
CDR3nt: TGTGCCAGCAGCCCCGGTGATGGGGATTTCACTGAAGCTTTCTTT
CDR3aa: CASSPGDGDFTEAFF

abundance: many
d_gene: TRBD1
v_gene: TRBV7-2
j_gene: TRBJ2-7
CDR3nt: TGTGCCAGCAGAGGACCGGGACAGGGAAACGAGCAGTACTTC
CDR3aa: CASRGPGQGNEQYF

abundance: .
d_gene: TRBD2
v_gene: TRBV28
j_gene: TRBJ2-2
CDR3nt: TGTGCCAGCAGGAACATAGCGGGGGGGCCGGTCGGGGAGCTGTTTTTT
CDR3aa: CASRNIAGGPVGELFF

abundance: many
d_gene: TRBD2
v_gene: TRBV5-6
j_gene: TRBJ2-3
CDR3nt: TGTGCCAGCAGCTCCACTGGGACTAGCGGGGGGCCAGATACGCAGTATTTT
CDR3aa: CASSSTGTSGGPDTQYF

abundance: many
d_gene: TRBD1
v_gene: TRBV5-1
j_gene: TRBJ1-1
CDR3nt: TGCGCCAGCAGTTGGAAGACAGGGGGCACTGAAGCTTTCTTT
CDR3aa: CASSWKTGGTEAFF

abundance: many
d_gene: TRBD1
v_gene: TRBV5-1
j_gene: TRBJ2-2
CDR3nt: TGCGCCAGCAGCTGGACAGGGATCGCCGGGGAGCTGTTTTTT
CDR3aa: CASSWTGIAGELFF

abundance: many
d_gene: .
v_gene: TRBV28
j_gene: TRBJ1-1
CDR3nt: TGTGCCAGCAGCATCGATTTTTCTGCGGGCACTGAAGCTTTCTTT
CDR3aa: CASSIDFSAGTEAFF

abundance: many
d_gene: .
v_gene: TRBV20-1
j_gene: TRBJ2-2
CDR3nt: TGCAGTGCTAGAACTACGGGGGGGGAGCTGTTTTTT
CDR3aa: CSARTTGGELFF

abundance: .
d_gene: .
v_gene: TRBV12-3/TRBV12-4
j_gene: TRBJ2-5
CDR3nt: TGTGCCAGCAACCCCGGCGGGGGCTGGGGCCAAGAGACCCAGTACTTC
CDR3aa: CASNPGGGWGQETQYF

abundance: few
d_gene: .
v_gene: TRBV3-1
j_gene: TRBJ1-6
CDR3nt: TGTGCCAGCAGCCAGTCCTTGGGTTGGCCCCTCCACTTT
CDR3aa: CASSQSLGWPLHF

abundance: .
d_gene: TRBD1
v_gene: TRBV6-1
j_gene: TRBJ1-2
CDR3nt: TGTGCCAGCAGTCGCGGACAGGGCTACTATGGCTACACCTTC
CDR3aa: CASSRGQGYYGYTF

abundance: .
d_gene: .
v_gene: TRBV27
j_gene: TRBJ1-5
CDR3nt: TGTGCCAGCAGTTGGGCCAGACAGAATCAGCCCCAGCATTTT
CDR3aa: CASSWARQNQPQHF

abundance: many
d_gene: TRBD2
v_gene: TRBV12-3/TRBV12-4
j_gene: TRBJ2-2
CDR3nt: TGTGCCAGCAGGGGACTAGCGGGGGACACCGGGGAGCTGTTTTTT
CDR3aa: CASRGLAGDTGELFF

abundance: few
d_gene: .
v_gene: TRBV5-1
j_gene: TRBJ2-1
CDR3nt: TGCGCCAGCAGCTTGTTCCCAACCGCGAACAATGAGCAGTTCTTC
CDR3aa: CASSLFPTANNEQFF

abundance: .
d_gene: .
v_gene: TRBV5-1
j_gene: TRBJ1-1
CDR3nt: TGCGCCAGCAGCTTGGAAAGGGGGGATGTGAACACTGAAGCTTTCTTT
CDR3aa: CASSLERGDVNTEAFF

abundance: many
d_gene: .
v_gene: TRBV7-9
j_gene: TRBJ2-3
CDR3nt: TGTGCCAGCAGCTTTGGGGGGTCCACAGATACGCAGTATTTT
CDR3aa: CASSFGGSTDTQYF

abundance: many
d_gene: TRBD2
v_gene: TRBV28
j_gene: TRBJ2-4
CDR3nt: TGTGCCAGCGCCGGACTAGCGGCTGGCAAAAACATTCAGTACTTC
CDR3aa: CASAGLAAGKNIQYF

abundance: .
d_gene: TRBD1
v_gene: TRBV5-1
j_gene: TRBJ2-7
CDR3nt: TGCGCCAGCAGCTTTACAGGGGTTGACGAGCAGTACTTC
CDR3aa: CASSFTGVDEQYF

abundance: many
d_gene: TRBD2
v_gene: TRBV12-3/TRBV12-4
j_gene: TRBJ2-1
CDR3nt: TGTGCCAGCAGCCCACTTAGCGGGGGGACCAATGAGCAGTTCTTC
CDR3aa: CASSPLSGGTNEQFF

abundance: many
d_gene: TRBD1
v_gene: TRBV28
j_gene: TRBJ2-2
CDR3nt: TGTGCCAGCAGTTTCGACAGGGGGGATTACACCGGGGAGCTGTTTTTT
CDR3aa: CASSFDRGDYTGELFF

abundance: many
d_gene: .
v_gene: TRBV5-1
j_gene: TRBJ2-3
CDR3nt: TGCGCCAGCAGCTTGCCTTCCCCGGGGGACACAGATACGCAGTATTTT
CDR3aa: CASSLPSPGDTDTQYF

abundance: many
d_gene: .
v_gene: TRBV21-1
j_gene: TRBJ2-3
CDR3nt: TGTGCCAGTGGGAGGCCGGAGCTAGATACGCAGTATTTT
CDR3aa: CASGRPELDTQYF

abundance: few
d_gene: .
v_gene: TRBV20-1
j_gene: TRBJ2-7
CDR3nt: TGCAGTGCTAGAGGACAGGTAACGGACGAGCAGTACTTC
CDR3aa: CSARGQVTDEQYF

abundance: many
d_gene: TRBD1
v_gene: TRBV5-1
j_gene: TRBJ2-1
CDR3nt: TGCGCCAGCAGCACAGGGGGTGACTCCTACAATGAGCAGTTCTTC
CDR3aa: CASSTGGDSYNEQFF